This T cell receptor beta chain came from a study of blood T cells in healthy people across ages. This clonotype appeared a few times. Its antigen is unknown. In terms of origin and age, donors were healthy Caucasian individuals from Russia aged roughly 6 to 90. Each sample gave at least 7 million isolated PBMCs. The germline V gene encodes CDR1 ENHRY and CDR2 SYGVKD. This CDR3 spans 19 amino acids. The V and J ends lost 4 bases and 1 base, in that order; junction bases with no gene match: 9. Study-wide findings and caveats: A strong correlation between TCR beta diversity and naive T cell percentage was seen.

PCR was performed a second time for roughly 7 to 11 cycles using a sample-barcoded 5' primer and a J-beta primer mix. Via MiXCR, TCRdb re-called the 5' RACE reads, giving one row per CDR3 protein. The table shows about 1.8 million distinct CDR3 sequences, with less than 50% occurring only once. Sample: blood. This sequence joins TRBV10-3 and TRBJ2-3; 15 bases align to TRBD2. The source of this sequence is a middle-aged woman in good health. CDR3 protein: CAISVLWTSGGERTDTQYF. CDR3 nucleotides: TGTGCCATCAGTGTGTTATGGACTAGCGGGGGGGAACGCACAGATACGCAGTATTTT.